Presented here are 9 T cell receptor beta chains from one specimen sequenced in a study of control samples from healthy donors and cancer patients. The data were produced by immunoSEQ multiplex PCR, yet TCRdb's version contains in-frame clones alone and is incomplete. The table records roughly 150,000 clones, 93% of them present only once. Material for sequencing was blood. The receptors stem from a man aged 50-59 years in good health.

J is TRBJ1-6 and V is TRBV10-3; TRBD1 is a possible D gene (6 bases). The V and J ends lost 3 bases and 6 bases respectively, with 9 bases between them. This CDR3 has 14 residues. From germline, CDR1 is ENHRY and CDR2 SYGVKD. The CDR3 DNA reads TGTGCCATCAGTGAAGGACAGATTAATTCACCCCTCCACTTT. It is translated as CAISEGQINSPLHF.

The gene calls are TRBV9 and TRBJ2-1, with 10 bases that match TRBD2. Germline V gives CDR1 SGDLS, CDR2 YYNGEE. V was pared by 3 bases and J by 1 base, with 4 bases of the junction left unmatched. This CDR3 has 16 residues. CDR3 sequence (DNA): TGTGCCAGCAGCGAACGACTAGCGGGTTCCTACAATGAGCAGTTCTTC. This sequence encodes CASSERLAGSYNEQFF.

About this clone itself: The germline gene is not matched at one end of the junction; a read error may be the cause. This sequence joins TRBV6-6 and TRBJ2-7, with 8 bases lining up with TRBD1. Germline V lookup: CDR1 MNHNY, CDR2 SVGAGI (reference sequence). The length of the CDR3 is 14 residues. CDR3 in amino acids: CAGRGRQGAGEQYF. As DNA, the CDR3 is TGTGCCGGCAGAGGTAGGCAGGGGGCAGGGGAGCAGTACTTC.

This clone was seen just once. The chain is built from TRBV28 and TRBJ1-2; 8 bases are a match to TRBD1. Trimming took 2 bases from V and 7 from J; bases not matched to a gene: 12. The germline V gene encodes CDR1 MDHEN and CDR2 SYDVKM. The CDR3 length is 16 residues. The CDR3 region is CASSLRTGRGLTGYTF. In DNA, the CDR3 is TGTGCCAGCAGTTTAAGGACAGGGAGGGGACTTACTGGCTACACCTTC.

This chain uses TRBV5-4 with TRBJ2-1; 7 bases fit TRBD2. The junction had 8 bases not matched to a gene; V was cut back by 4 bases and J by 7 bases. Germline V gene lookup returns CDR1 SGHNT and CDR2 YYREEE (reference sequence). The CDR3 runs 14 residues. CDR3: CASSQTSVFNEQFF. The CDR3 DNA reads TGTGCCAGCAGCCAAACTAGCGTCTTTAATGAGCAGTTCTTC.

The chain links TRBV19 to TRBJ2-3; the D call may be TRBD1 or TRBD2 (5 bases each). The ends were cut back, 7 bases at V and 3 bases at J, with 11 bases in the middle. This CDR3 contains 13 residues. Germline V gene sequence: CDR1 LNHDA, CDR2 SQIVND (reference sequence). Written as DNA, the CDR3 is TGTGCCAGTACCCAGGGACGAACAGATACGCAGTATTTT. Encoded protein: CASTQGRTDTQYF. The whole variable domain, remainder taken from reference TRBV19 and TRBJ2-3, is DGGITQSPKYLFRKEGQNVTLSCEQNLNHDAMYWYRQDPGQGLRLIYYSQIVNDFQKGDIAEGYSVSREKKESFPLTVTSAQKNPTAFYLCASTQGRTDTQYFGPGTRLTVL.

The V call is TRBV5-1, the J call TRBJ2-5; TRBD1 aligns across 10 bases. The V gene end was trimmed by 0 bases and the J gene end by 4 bases; junction bases not matched to a gene: 6. The germline V gene encodes CDR1 SGHRS and CDR2 YFSETQ. This CDR3 contains 16 residues. The CDR3 nucleotides read TGCGCCAGCAGCTTGGGTGCGACAGGGGGCATAGAGACCCAGTACTTC. Translation: CASSLGATGGIETQYF.

This clone was observed a single time. V usage is TRBV18 and J usage is TRBJ2-3; no reliable D call. V lost 1 base and J lost 4, with 6 bases in between. The CDR3 is 13 residues long. Germline CDR1 and CDR2: KGHSH and LQKENI. CDR3 sequence reads: CASSPLLSDTQYF. The DNA for the CDR3 is TGTGCCAGCTCACCACTGTTGTCAGATACGCAGTATTTT.

The rearrangement links TRBV11-2 to TRBJ1-1; TRBD1 is a possible D gene (6 bases). The CDR3 consists of 15 residues. Looked up from germline, CDR1 is SGHAT and CDR2 is FQNNGV. V lost 8 bases to trimming and J lost 2 bases, with 18 bases between them. CDR3 bases: TGTGCCAGCTCACCCTTACAGGGTATAAACACTGAAGCTTTCTTT. Translated, it gives CASSPLQGINTEAFF.